These 20 T cell receptor beta chains originate from one sample sequenced in a study of blood T cells in healthy people across ages. Combining a sample-barcoded 5' primer with a J-beta primer mix, a second PCR ran for about 6 to 12 cycles. TCRdb re-called the 5' RACE reads through MiXCR, storing one row per CDR3 protein. Of about a million distinct CDR3 sequences listed, around two fifths were seen once; the top ten hold over 10%. The sequenced sample consisted of blood. These receptors all come from a man aged 18 to 30 in good health.

Of note for this clonotype: Given a much more abundant clone one base away, this may be a read error. V gene TRBV2 combines with J gene TRBJ1-1; D unresolved. The V end lost 10 bases, the J end lost 1 base, and 7 bases lay between the germline ends. Germline CDR1 and CDR2: SNHLY and FYNNEI. The CDR3 is 11 amino acids. DNA of the CDR3: TGTGCCATCAGCCAGAACACTGAAGCTTTCTTT. This gives the protein CAISQNTEAFF.

This clonotype has only a few counts. The genes are TRBV10-3 and TRBJ2-1, with a possible D match to TRBD2 (7 bases). Trimming removed 6 bases at V and 5 bases at J, with 20 bases between. CDR1 and CDR2 from the germline V gene are ENHRY and SYGVKD. The CDR3 contains 16 residues. The CDR3 DNA is TGTGCCATCAGCGGGGAAGGAGGGGGGGCCGACAATGAGCAGTTCTTC. Amino acid sequence: CAISGEGGGADNEQFF.

The CDR3 protein is CASSVDGRGDPYQETQYF. Written as DNA, the CDR3 is TGTGCCAGCAGCGTGGATGGACGGGGGGACCCGTACCAAGAGACCCAGTACTTC. This chain links TRBV9 with TRBJ2-5; 7 positions match TRBD2. The germline V gene encodes CDR1 SGDLS and CDR2 YYNGEE. The CDR3 extends over 18 amino acids. Trimming cost V 2 bases and J 0 bases; bases outside gene matches: 13.

V is TRBV20-1 and J is TRBJ2-7; 7 bases are shared with TRBD1. The CDR3 length is 15 residues. The V gene end was trimmed by 3 bases and the J gene end by 0 bases; junction bases not matched to a gene: 8. In germline, CDR1 is DFQATT, CDR2 SNEGSKA (reference sequence). The CDR3 protein is CSASGDRAISYEQYF. DNA of the CDR3: TGCAGTGCTAGTGGGGACAGAGCGATCTCCTACGAGCAGTACTTC.

This chain links TRBV3-1 with TRBJ2-4; 7 nucleotides line up with TRBD1. In germline, CDR1 is LGHDT, CDR2 YNNKEL (reference sequence). The CDR3 covers 15 residues. With V trimmed by 6 bases and J by 8 bases, 13 bases remained unmatched. CDR3 DNA sequence: TGTGCCAGCAGTCGCCGGACAGGCCTCGGGTACATTCAGTACTTC. It encodes CASSRRTGLGYIQYF.

The chain combines TRBV27 with TRBJ2-7, with D uncertain. Germline lookup yields CDR1 MNHEY and CDR2 SMNVEV (reference sequence). Trimming removed 2 bases from V and 2 bases from J, with 10 bases in between. The CDR3 sequence is 14 residues long. CDR3 sequence: CASSLGIRTYEQYF. DNA of the CDR3: TGTGCCAGCAGTTTAGGCATACGCACCTACGAGCAGTACTTC.

This clonotype has more than one count but fewer than ten. The junction and the germline gene differ at one end; a read error may be behind it. The J gene is TRBJ2-1, the V gene TRBV24-1; D may correspond to TRBD1 or TRBD2 (6 bases each). CDR1 KGHDR and CDR2 SFDVKD come from the germline V gene. CDR3 length: 16 amino acids. The CDR3 here is CATSDPFPGAYNEQFF. CDR3 nucleotides: TGTGCCACCAGTGACCCCTTTCCGGGGGCCTATAATGAGCAGTTCTTC.

This sequence joins TRBV9 and TRBJ1-1, with D possibly being TRBD1 (6 bases). This CDR3 is 16 amino acids long. Per germline, CDR1 SGDLS and CDR2 YYNGEE. With 5 bases removed from V and 1 base from J, the gap between germline ends came to 18 bases. CDR3 residues: CASSGLGGGENTEAFF. Here the CDR3 DNA reads TGTGCCAGCAGTGGCCTAGGGGGGGGAGAGAACACTGAAGCTTTCTTT.

The J gene is TRBJ1-6, the V gene TRBV7-2, with D perhaps matching TRBD1 (5 bases). The CDR3 loop spans 19 amino acids. With 5 bases removed from V and 7 bases from J, the gap between germline ends came to 27 bases. CDR1 is SGHTA, CDR2 FQGNSA, per germline. CDR3 protein: CASSPPDAGSVWDNSPLHF. Written as DNA, the CDR3 is TGTGCCAGCAGCCCACCTGATGCAGGTTCGGTTTGGGACAATTCACCCCTCCACTTT.

This clonotype has more than one count but fewer than ten. The gene calls are TRBV11-2 and TRBJ1-1, with D perhaps matching TRBD1 (5 bases). Germline values: CDR1 SGHAT, CDR2 FQNNGV. The length of the CDR3 is 15 residues. The V end lost 3 bases, the J end lost 5 bases, and 16 bases lay between the germline ends. CDR3 in amino acids: CASSFGRGFRTEAFF. DNA for the CDR3: TGTGCCAGCAGCTTTGGTCGGGGGTTTCGAACTGAAGCTTTCTTT. Full variable domain (remainder filled in from reference TRBV11-2 and TRBJ1-1): EAGVAQSPRYKIIEKRQSVAFWCNPISGHATLYWYQQILGQGPKLLIQFQNNGVVDDSQLPKDRFSAERLKGVDSTLKIQPAKLEDSAVYLCASSFGRGFRTEAFFGQGTRLTVV.

This clonotype was counted between two and nine times. The V gene is TRBV15, the J gene TRBJ2-1, with D hard to call. This CDR3 is 14 amino acids long. V lost 0 bases and J 9 bases, leaving 12 bases between the germline ends. CDR1 is LNHNV and CDR2 is YYDKDF in the germline V gene (reference sequence). The CDR3 region has the DNA TGTGCCACCAGCAGAGATAAAGGGTACGGTGAGCAGTTCTTC. This sequence encodes CATSRDKGYGEQFF.

This chain links TRBV12-3 or TRBV12-4 with TRBJ2-1, with D possibly TRBD2 on 6 matching bases. The CDR3 runs to 17 residues. The V gene lost 5 bases and the J gene lost 0 bases, with 17 bases spanning the gap. The CDR3, as DNA: TGTGCCAGCAGTCGAACGGGGACTTTCAGCTCCTACAATGAGCAGTTCTTC. It encodes CASSRTGTFSSYNEQFF.

Concerning this clonotype: A much larger clonotype is one base distant, so this may be a read error. The CDR3 bases are TGTGCCAGCAGCTTGGCGGGACTAGTGGGGTACAATGAGCAGTTCTTC. Translation gives CASSLAGLVGYNEQFF. This chain connects TRBV13 to TRBJ2-1, with 8 bases that match TRBD2. Germline V gene sequence: CDR1 PRHDT, CDR2 FYEKMQ (reference sequence). V gave up 3 bases and J gave up 4 bases; unmatched junction bases: 8. The CDR3 extends over 16 amino acids.

The chain recombines TRBV28 with TRBJ1-6; the D is unclear. The V gene lost 6 bases and the J gene lost 10 bases, with 16 bases spanning the gap. Looked up from germline, CDR1 is MDHEN and CDR2 is SYDVKM. This CDR3 has 14 amino acids. CDR3 nucleotide sequence: TGTGCCAGCAGACCCTCCGGGAGGAACTCACCCCTCCACTTT. This codes for CASRPSGRNSPLHF.

The chain couples TRBV7-2 to TRBJ2-3; maybe TRBD2 (6 bases). Trimming shortened V by 5 bases and J by 4 bases, and 13 bases separated the two germline ends. Germline loops: CDR1 SGHTA, CDR2 FQGNSA. The CDR3 extends over 14 amino acids. CDR3 sequence: CASSPEPGADTQYF. The CDR3 DNA reads TGTGCCAGCAGCCCCGAGCCGGGGGCAGATACGCAGTATTTT. The variable domain in full, completed from reference TRBV7-2 and TRBJ2-3, reads GAGVSQSPSNKVTEKGKDVELRCDPISGHTALYWYRQSLGQGLEFLIYFQGNSAPDKSGLPSDRFSAERTGGSVSTLTIQRTQQEDSAVYLCASSPEPGADTQYFGPGTRLTVL.

As for this clonotype: Being one base from a much bigger clone, this may be a read error. The chain joins TRBV14 to TRBJ2-1; unclear D gene. The CDR3 is 13 amino acids. CDR1 SGHDN and CDR2 FVKESK come from the germline V gene. In DNA form, the CDR3 reads TGTGCCAGCAGCCAGGGGTTCTACAATGAGCAGTTATTC. Translation gives CASSQGFYNEQLF.

The chain combines TRBV29-1 with TRBJ1-1; 9 nucleotides align to TRBD1. This CDR3 contains 13 residues. Germline CDR1 SQVTM, CDR2 ANQGSEA. The trim removed 6 bases at V and 2 bases at J, leaving 4 bases unmatched. The CDR3 loop is CSVLQGANTEAFF. The CDR3 DNA follows: TGCAGCGTACTACAGGGGGCTAACACTGAAGCTTTCTTT.

The chain is built from TRBV4-2 and TRBJ1-5, with D possibly TRBD1 on 5 matching bases. Germline V gives CDR1 LGHNA, CDR2 YNFKEQ. CDR3 size: 16 residues. The V end was cut by 4 bases, the J end by 4 bases, with 17 bases between. CDR3 region: CASSPQAGRENQPQHF. The CDR3 bases are TGTGCCAGCAGCCCTCAAGCTGGCAGGGAGAATCAGCCCCAGCATTTT.

J is TRBJ1-1 and V is TRBV4-3; 11 nucleotides align to TRBD1. CDR1 is LGHNA and CDR2 is YSLEER in the germline V gene. This CDR3 is built from 22 residues. Trimming took 3 bases from V and 0 from J; bases not matched to a gene: 21. The CDR3 reads CASSQGDLDRGRLDNMNTEAFF. CDR3 nucleotides: TGCGCCAGCAGCCAGGGGGACCTGGACAGGGGGCGCCTGGACAATATGAACACTGAAGCTTTCTTT.

The rearrangement links TRBV3-1 to TRBJ1-5, with D maybe TRBD1 (5 bases). This CDR3 contains 16 residues. The germline V gene has CDR1 LGHDT and CDR2 YNNKEL (reference sequence). V lost 7 bases and J 6 bases, leaving 22 bases between the germline ends. The chain's CDR3 is CASTGPTSNYIQPQHF. The CDR3 region has the DNA TGTGCCAGCACAGGGCCTACCAGCAATTATATTCAGCCCCAGCATTTT. Full variable domain (remainder filled in from reference TRBV3-1 and TRBJ1-5): DTAVSQTPKYLVTQMGNDKSIKCEQNLGHDTMYWYKQDSKKFLKIMFSYNNKELIINETVPNRFSPKSPDKAHLNLHINSLELGDSAVYFCASTGPTSNYIQPQHFGDGTRLSIL.